Each of the 25 T cell receptor beta chains below was sequenced from the same sample in a study of T cell repertoires in cytomegalovirus infection. From the reads, TCRdb called clonotypes with MiXCR, one entry per CDR3 protein. The table has about 130,000 distinct CDR3 sequences, approximately 8.8% seen once. The sequencing input was PBMCs. The source of these receptors is a human donor in good health (CMV status not recorded). Some clones in this sample may be carry-over from other donors' samples.

This clonotype has at least ten counts. This chain connects TRBV12-3 or TRBV12-4 to TRBJ1-6; 7 nucleotides match TRBD1. The CDR3 is made up of 14 amino acids. The V and J ends lost 6 bases and 6 bases, in that order; junction bases with no gene match: 5. Here the CDR3 reads CASRATGPNSPLHF. Here the CDR3 DNA reads TGTGCCAGCAGGGCGACAGGGCCTAATTCACCCCTCCACTTT.

For the CDR3, the DNA is TGTGCCAGCAGCTACGGTCAGGGGGCTGGTGAAGCTTTCTTT. This translates into CASSYGQGAGEAFF. V and J are TRBV7-9 and TRBJ1-1; TRBD1 agrees at 8 bases. Germline V CDR1 and CDR2: SEHNR, FQNEAQ (reference sequence). The CDR3 runs 14 residues. J lost 7 bases, V lost 4 bases, and 8 bases had no gene match.

The genes are TRBV29-1 and TRBJ2-7; D gene uncertain. Trimming left V 5 bases short and J 5 bases short, with 10 bases between. Germline assignment: CDR1 SQVTM and CDR2 ANQGSEA. CDR3 length: 11 amino acids. The chain's CDR3 is CSVKTSNEQYF. CDR3 DNA: TGCAGCGTTAAGACAAGCAACGAGCAGTACTTC.

At least ten counts were recorded for this clonotype. The J gene is TRBJ2-6, the V gene TRBV7-2; unclear D gene. The CDR3 runs to 15 residues. Trimming left V 6 bases short and J 2 bases short, with 11 bases between. Germline V gene lookup returns CDR1 SGHTA and CDR2 FQGNSA. CDR3 amino acids: CASSTKGAGANVLTF. As DNA, the CDR3 is TGTGCCAGCAGTACCAAGGGTGCTGGGGCCAACGTCCTGACTTTC.

This clonotype showed up many times. V gene TRBV7-9 combines with J gene TRBJ1-1, with a weak D call TRBD1 (5 bases). Trimming removed 0 bases from V and 4 bases from J, with 12 bases in between. Germline lookup yields CDR1 SEHNR and CDR2 FQNEAQ (reference sequence). The CDR3 has 15 amino acids. For the CDR3, the DNA is TGTGCCAGCAGCTTAGCGCAGGGTTCGAGCACTGAAGCTTTCTTT. It is translated as CASSLAQGSSTEAFF.

This clonotype came up many times. CDR3 sequence: CASSSLAGYNEQFF. The CDR3 bases are TGTGCCAGCAGCTCCCTAGCGGGGTACAATGAGCAGTTCTTC. The J gene is TRBJ2-1, the V gene TRBV7-2; 9 positions match TRBD2. The germline gives CDR1 SGHTA, CDR2 FQGNSA. The CDR3 length is 14 residues. Trimming took 4 bases from V and 4 from J; bases not matched to a gene: 2.

This clonotype was counted between two and nine times. The chain joins TRBV5-4 to TRBJ2-5, with a tentative D call TRBD1 (5 bases). Deletions cut 0 bases from V and 3 bases from J, with 12 bases between. CDR1 is SGHNT and CDR2 is YYREEE in the germline V gene (reference sequence). This CDR3 spans 15 amino acids. The CDR3 spells CASSLGQSYEETQYF. In DNA, the CDR3 is TGTGCCAGCAGCTTGGGACAGAGCTATGAAGAGACCCAGTACTTC.

This clonotype showed up many times. The rearrangement joins TRBV7-2 to TRBJ2-7; 15 bases are shared with TRBD2. Losses at the gene ends were 5 bases for V and 5 bases for J; bases not matched to a gene: 4. Germline V lookup: CDR1 SGHTA, CDR2 FQGNSA. The CDR3 has 15 residues. Here the CDR3 reads CASSRTSGGAHEQYF. The CDR3 DNA reads TGTGCCAGCAGCCGGACTAGCGGGGGGGCCCACGAGCAGTACTTC.

Remarks on this clonotype: A junction boundary mismatches the germline segment, possibly from a read error. The chain links TRBV3-1 to TRBJ1-2, with D possibly matching TRBD1 (6 bases). The CDR3 sequence is 14 residues long. CDR1 is LGHDT and CDR2 is YNNKEL in the germline V gene (reference sequence). The chain's CDR3 is CASSQDPGALGSTF. The CDR3 DNA follows: TGTGCCAGCAGCCAAGACCCGGGGGCTCTTGGCTCCACCTTC.

This clonotype was detected ten times or more. V is TRBV7-6 and J is TRBJ2-7; possible D gene TRBD1, 5 bases. Germline values: CDR1 SGHVS, CDR2 FNYEAQ. V lost 3 bases and J lost 5, with 8 bases in between. This CDR3 contains 12 residues. CDR3 residues: CASSFIGDEQYF. CDR3 DNA: TGTGCCAGCAGCTTCATAGGGGACGAGCAGTACTTC.

This clonotype was observed many times. V usage is TRBV7-2 and J usage is TRBJ2-2, with D uncertain. The germline V gene encodes CDR1 SGHTA and CDR2 FQGNSA. The CDR3 has 14 residues. The ends were cut back, 0 bases at V and 5 bases at J, with 7 bases in the middle. The CDR3 loop is CASSLALWTGELFF. CDR3 nucleotide sequence: TGTGCCAGCAGCTTAGCGCTATGGACCGGGGAGCTGTTTTTT.

This clonotype was counted a few times. The V gene is TRBV2, the J gene TRBJ2-7, with D unresolved. The CDR3 spans 13 residues. V lost 3 bases, J lost 1 base, and 7 bases lay in between. Per the germline V gene, CDR1 is SNHLY and CDR2 is FYNNEI. The CDR3 loop is CASSDSGSYEQYF. CDR3 DNA: TGTGCCAGCAGTGATTCAGGATCCTACGAGCAGTACTTC.

This clonotype was seen a handful of times. J is TRBJ2-7 and V is TRBV14; tentative D call: TRBD1 (5 bases). Germline V gene lookup returns CDR1 SGHDN and CDR2 FVKESK. Trimming shortened V by 4 bases and J by 2 bases, and 15 bases separated the two germline ends. The CDR3 covers 15 residues. CDR3 region: CASSPIRALAYEQYF. The CDR3 DNA sequence: TGTGCCAGCAGCCCCATCAGGGCCCTCGCCTACGAGCAGTACTTC.

Ten or more counts support this clonotype. The chain is built from TRBV7-2 and TRBJ2-5; 8 nucleotides align to TRBD1. V dropped 5 bases and J dropped 1; count of bases not matched to a gene: 6. Germline values: CDR1 SGHTA, CDR2 FQGNSA. This CDR3 has 15 residues. The CDR3 loop is CASSPRTGRQETQYF. DNA of the CDR3: TGTGCCAGCAGCCCCCGGACAGGGCGCCAAGAGACCCAGTACTTC. Drawing the rest from reference TRBV7-2 and TRBJ2-5, the complete variable domain is GAGVSQSPSNKVTEKGKDVELRCDPISGHTALYWYRQSLGQGLEFLIYFQGNSAPDKSGLPSDRFSAERTGGSVSTLTIQRTQQEDSAVYLCASSPRTGRQETQYFGPGTRLLVL.

This clonotype was seen at least ten times. V usage is TRBV19 and J usage is TRBJ2-1; 9 bases map to TRBD2. Germline CDR1 and CDR2: LNHDA and SQIVND (reference sequence). The CDR3 consists of 17 residues. Trimming cost V 1 base and J 5 bases; bases outside gene matches: 9. The CDR3 is CASSIGTAGGANNEQFF. The CDR3 region has the DNA TGTGCCAGTAGTATAGGGACCGCGGGGGGGGCGAACAATGAGCAGTTCTTC.

This clonotype has a count of ten or more. J is TRBJ2-6 and V is TRBV28; tentative D call: TRBD2 (5 bases). V shed 5 bases and J shed 3 bases, with 14 bases lying between them. The CDR3 runs 16 residues. CDR1 is MDHEN and CDR2 is SYDVKM in the germline V gene. The chain's CDR3 is CASSRAGLNGANVLTF. The CDR3, as DNA: TGTGCCAGCAGTCGGGCGGGTTTAAATGGGGCCAACGTCCTGACTTTC. Using reference TRBV28 and TRBJ2-6 for the parts outside the CDR3, the full variable domain is DVKVTQSSRYLVKRTGEKVFLECVQDMDHENMFWYRQDPGLGLRLIYFSYDVKMKEKGDIPEGYSVSREKKERFSLILESASTNQTSMYLCASSRAGLNGANVLTFGAGSRLTVL.

This clonotype came up many times. The rearrangement joins TRBV28 to TRBJ2-4, with unresolved D. Germline lookup yields CDR1 MDHEN and CDR2 SYDVKM. The length of the CDR3 is 13 residues. V was shortened by 4 bases and J by 7 bases, with 11 bases between the two germline ends. The CDR3 sequence: CASSSFPSNIQYF. Here the CDR3 DNA reads TGTGCCAGCAGTTCCTTTCCAAGTAACATTCAGTACTTC.

To note about this clonotype: A much larger clone lies one base from this, so it may be a read error. V and J are TRBV7-2 and TRBJ2-3; the match to TRBD2 covers 9 bases. CDR1 and CDR2 (germline): SGHTA, FQGNSA. J gave up 6 bases and V 6 bases, and 7 bases lay outside the gene matches. CDR3 size: 14 residues. CDR3 nucleotides: TGTGCCAGCAGTTCTAGCGGGGAAAGCGATACGCAGTATTTT. Its protein is CASSSSGESDTQYF.

This clonotype rates as medium-sized. V is TRBV7-6 and J is TRBJ1-4; no reliable D call. Between the trimmed V and J ends, which lost 2 bases and 0 bases, there was a span of 13 bases. Germline CDR1 reads SGHVS; CDR2 reads FNYEAQ. CDR3 size: 17 residues. In nucleotides, the CDR3 is TGTGCCAGCAGCTTATGGCCCACCCTCCCAACTAATGAAAAACTGTTTTTT. Protein: CASSLWPTLPTNEKLFF.

This clonotype turned up a few times. This sequence joins TRBV28 and TRBJ1-2, with 12 bases fitting TRBD1. V was pared by 2 bases and J by 6 bases, with 4 bases of the junction left unmatched. This CDR3 has 15 amino acids. Germline assignment: CDR1 MDHEN and CDR2 SYDVKM. CDR3 amino acids: CASSLRGQGANGYTF. In DNA, the CDR3 is TGTGCCAGCAGTTTAAGGGGACAGGGGGCAAATGGCTACACCTTC.

This clonotype has at least ten counts. V is TRBV15 and J is TRBJ1-1; D might be TRBD1 (5 bases). The V end was cut by 5 bases, the J end by 7 bases, with 17 bases between. This CDR3 spans 14 amino acids. Germline V gene sequence: CDR1 LNHNV, CDR2 YYDKDF (reference sequence). The CDR3: CATSQTGGRIEAFF. CDR3 DNA: TGTGCCACCAGCCAAACGGGGGGAAGGATTGAAGCTTTCTTT.

This clonotype showed up many times. The rearrangement joins TRBV3-1 to TRBJ2-5; 7 bases are shared with TRBD2. The CDR3 extends over 15 amino acids. J gave up 1 base and V 4 bases, and 6 bases lay outside the gene matches. CDR1 and CDR2 (germline): LGHDT, YNNKEL (reference sequence). The CDR3 region is CASSLRWTSQETQYF. In DNA, the CDR3 is TGTGCCAGCAGCCTTCGCTGGACTAGCCAAGAGACCCAGTACTTC.

This clonotype was recorded a few times. V usage is TRBV20-1 and J usage is TRBJ2-7, with TRBD1 matching over 9 bases. From germline, CDR1 is DFQATT and CDR2 SNEGSKA (reference sequence). The CDR3 has 13 residues. The junction had 8 bases not matched to a gene; V was cut back by 4 bases and J by 7 bases. The CDR3 region is CSANSGTGFEQYF. The DNA of the CDR3 is TGCAGTGCTAACTCCGGGACAGGGTTTGAGCAGTACTTC.

This clonotype showed up many times. The chain joins TRBV7-9 to TRBJ2-2; TRBD1 agrees at 7 bases. J lost 3 bases, V lost 7 bases, and 8 bases had no gene match. The germline CDR1 and CDR2 sequences are SEHNR and FQNEAQ (reference sequence). The CDR3 extends over 15 amino acids. The DNA of the CDR3 is TGTGCCAGCACCTCGGGACAGATATACACCGGGGAGCTGTTTTTT. Translating it yields CASTSGQIYTGELFF.

There are many counts of this clonotype. J is TRBJ2-2 and V is TRBV6-4; D gene ambiguous. V was clipped by 0 bases and J by 5 bases, with 7 bases between them. Germline V gives CDR1 MRHNA, CDR2 SNTAGT. There are 14 residues in the CDR3. The CDR3 is CASSDSDTTGELFF. For the CDR3, the DNA is TGTGCCAGCAGTGACTCGGATACAACCGGGGAGCTGTTTTTT.